These 26 T cell receptor beta chains came from one sample sequenced in a study of early T cells in non-severe SARS-CoV-2 infection. TCRdb called the 5' RACE reads again in MiXCR, with one record for every CDR3 protein. The sample yields some 71,000 distinct CDR3 sequences, approximately 15% seen once. Sequencing used whole blood. The receptors come from an adult who was a healthcare worker with PCR-confirmed SARS-CoV-2 infection or an uninfected control (not recorded which).

This clonotype was seen repeatedly, ten times or more. J is TRBJ1-1 and V is TRBV6-2 or TRBV6-3, with 7 bases lining up with TRBD1. The CDR3 runs 13 residues. V was pared by 5 bases and J by 3 bases, with 3 bases of the junction left unmatched. The germline V gene has CDR1 MNHEY and CDR2 SVGEGT. CDR3 DNA: TGTGCCAGCAGTCTAACAGGGGACACTGAAGCTTTCTTT. This codes for CASSLTGDTEAFF.

The gene calls are TRBV7-9 and TRBJ1-3; maybe TRBD1 (5 bases). CDR1 SEHNR and CDR2 FQNEAQ come from the germline V gene (reference sequence). Between the trimmed V and J ends, which lost 2 bases and 0 bases, there was a span of 8 bases. The CDR3 is 15 amino acids. The CDR3 DNA sequence: TGTGCCAGCAGCTTACCGACAGACTCTGGAAACACCATATATTTT. Translation: CASSLPTDSGNTIYF.

The chain links TRBV5-1 to TRBJ2-3, with D hard to call. The V gene lost 0 bases and the J gene lost 6 bases, with 11 bases spanning the gap. Germline V lookup: CDR1 SGHRS, CDR2 YFSETQ. This CDR3 region has 14 residues. In DNA, the CDR3 is TGCGCCAGCAGCTTGGCAGTAGCCGTGGATACGCAGTATTTT. Amino acids: CASSLAVAVDTQYF. Drawing the rest from reference TRBV5-1 and TRBJ2-3, the complete variable domain is KAGVTQTPRYLIKTRGQQVTLSCSPISGHRSVSWYQQTPGQGLQFLFEYFSETQRNKGNFPGRFSGRQFSNSRSEMNVSTLELGDSALYLCASSLAVAVDTQYFGPGTRLTVL.

This clonotype was recorded a few times. J is TRBJ1-5 and V is TRBV12-5; weak D call: TRBD1 (6 bases). The ends were cut back, 7 bases at V and 7 bases at J, with 17 bases in the middle. The CDR3 loop spans 14 amino acids. Germline V CDR1 and CDR2: LGHNT, FRNRAP. CDR3 DNA sequence: TGTGCTAGTGCCCTTTGGGGGCAGGGGCAGCCCCAGCATTTT. Its protein is CASALWGQGQPQHF.

This rearrangement joins TRBV11-1 to TRBJ2-7, with 7 bases identical to TRBD1. CDR3 size: 13 residues. V gave up 3 bases and J gave up 6 bases; unmatched junction bases: 5. CDR1 is SGHAT and CDR2 is FQDESV in the germline V gene (reference sequence). The CDR3 loop is CASSFYRDSEQYF. The DNA for the CDR3 is TGTGCCAGCAGCTTCTACCGGGACAGCGAGCAGTACTTC.

The chain carries TRBV7-8 and TRBJ2-7; maybe TRBD1 (5 bases). CDR1 and CDR2 (germline): SGHVS, FQNEAQ. Trimming removed 8 bases at V and 1 base at J, with 15 bases between. The CDR3 totals 14 residues. The CDR3 here is CASPPTGKSYEQYF. CDR3 bases: TGTGCCAGCCCCCCAACAGGAAAATCCTACGAGCAGTACTTC.

This clonotype was recorded many times. This sequence joins TRBV30 and TRBJ1-2; D is unclear. Trimming took 0 bases from V and 2 from J, leaving 7 bases between them. Germline V lookup: CDR1 GTSNPN, CDR2 SVGIG (reference sequence). This CDR3 comprises 13 residues. CDR3 DNA: TGTGCCTGGAGTGTAGAGGCCAACTATGGCTACACCTTC. Translated, it gives CAWSVEANYGYTF.

There are a few counts of this clonotype. The chain uses TRBV5-1 and TRBJ2-7; D assignment may be TRBD1 or TRBD2 (5 bases each). Germline V CDR1 and CDR2: SGHRS, YFSETQ. This CDR3 comprises 16 residues. Trimming took 0 bases from V and 0 from J, leaving 13 bases between them. CDR3 sequence (DNA): TGCGCCAGCAGCTTGGACCCGGGACGGAGCTCCTACGAGCAGTACTTC. It codes for CASSLDPGRSSYEQYF.

This clonotype was found many times. J is TRBJ2-2 and V is TRBV10-3; 7 nucleotides line up with TRBD1. V gave up 6 bases and J gave up 2 bases; unmatched junction bases: 9. The CDR3 is 16 amino acids. In germline, CDR1 is ENHRY, CDR2 SYGVKD. The CDR3: CAIRTGTAINTGELFF. DNA for the CDR3: TGTGCCATCAGGACCGGGACAGCTATTAACACCGGGGAGCTGTTTTTT.

The sample holds many counts of this clonotype. The chain employs TRBV19 and TRBJ2-3, with TRBD2 matching 13 bases. Germline-derived CDR1 and CDR2 are LNHDA and SQIVND (reference sequence). The CDR3 is made up of 18 amino acids. The V segment lost 3 bases and the J segment 0 bases; nucleotides outside the gene matches: 6. The CDR3 region has the DNA TGTGCCAGTAGTATTCGAGGACTAGCGGGGGCCAGCACAGATACGCAGTATTTT. Translation gives CASSIRGLAGASTDTQYF. Full variable domain (outside the CDR3, taken from reference TRBV19 and TRBJ2-3): DGGITQSPKYLFRKEGQNVTLSCEQNLNHDAMYWYRQDPGQGLRLIYYSQIVNDFQKGDIAEGYSVSREKKESFPLTVTSAQKNPTAFYLCASSIRGLAGASTDTQYFGPGTRLTVL.

At least ten counts were recorded for this clonotype. The J gene is TRBJ1-3, the V gene TRBV18; D is ambiguous. Germline CDR1 is KGHSH and CDR2 is LQKENI. V lost 4 bases, J lost 5 bases, and 6 bases lay in between. CDR3 length: 12 amino acids. The DNA of the CDR3 is TGTGCCAGCTCACGTGACAGAAACACCATATATTTT. It codes for CASSRDRNTIYF.

This clonotype was seen repeatedly, ten times or more. The gene calls are TRBV28 and TRBJ2-3; D gene ambiguous. Germline CDR1 MDHEN, CDR2 SYDVKM. V dropped 7 bases and J dropped 2 bases, with 13 bases sitting between them. The CDR3 contains 14 residues. CDR3 amino acids: CASTVTWATDTQYF. The DNA for the CDR3 is TGTGCCAGCACGGTAACCTGGGCCACAGATACGCAGTATTTT.

The chain is built from TRBV13 and TRBJ1-6, with 10 positions matching TRBD1. The CDR3 loop spans 17 amino acids. Germline V CDR1 and CDR2: PRHDT, FYEKMQ (reference sequence). V shed 4 bases and J 2 bases; nucleotides not matched to a gene: 5. For the CDR3, the DNA is TGTGCCAGCAGCTCCCGGGACAGGGGACCCTATAATTCACCCCTCCACTTT. This translates into CASSSRDRGPYNSPLHF.

This clonotype was counted at least ten times. This rearrangement joins TRBV29-1 to TRBJ2-5, with D maybe TRBD2 (5 bases). The CDR3 covers 12 residues. Germline V gene lookup returns CDR1 SQVTM and CDR2 ANQGSEA. The germline V and J ends were trimmed by 8 bases and 4 bases, with 14 bases remaining between them. The CDR3 coding sequence is TGCAGCATCACCGGGGTGGGAGAGACCCAGTACTTC. Translated, it gives CSITGVGETQYF.

V gene TRBV20-1 combines with J gene TRBJ1-2, with D possibly being TRBD1 (6 bases). V was cut by 3 bases and J by 4 bases, with 15 bases left in between. The CDR3 extends over 14 amino acids. Germline lookup yields CDR1 DFQATT and CDR2 SNEGSKA (reference sequence). Here the CDR3 reads CSARGGRTSYGYTF. The CDR3 region has the DNA TGCAGTGCTAGGGGGGGCAGGACGTCCTATGGCTACACCTTC.

This clonotype turned up a few times. The chain has TRBV10-1 and TRBJ2-2, with 11 bases that match TRBD2. In germline, CDR1 is WNHNN, CDR2 SYGVQD (reference sequence). J gave up 8 bases and V 10 bases, and 9 bases lay outside the gene matches. This CDR3 spans 14 amino acids. CDR3 bases: TGCGCCACTCGGCATGGACTAGCGGGTGGGGAGCTGTTTTTT. Encoded protein: CATRHGLAGGELFF.

This chain joins TRBV7-2 and TRBJ2-1; D possibly corresponds to TRBD2 (7 bases). The CDR3 loop spans 15 amino acids. CDR1 and CDR2 (germline): SGHTA, FQGNSA. Trimming removed 1 base from V and 8 bases from J, with 15 bases in between. CDR3 protein: CASSLVPGGRDEQFF. The CDR3 DNA reads as TGTGCCAGCAGCTTAGTCCCGGGGGGCAGGGATGAGCAGTTCTTC.

This clonotype has more than one count but fewer than ten. CDR3 region: CASHRAMNTEAFF. The CDR3 DNA reads as TGTGCCAGCCACAGGGCGATGAACACTGAAGCTTTCTTT. The J gene is TRBJ1-1, the V gene TRBV6-5; D might be TRBD1 (6 bases). The V end lost 8 bases, the J end lost 0 bases, and 10 bases lay between the germline ends. The CDR3 spans 13 residues. CDR1 is MNHEY and CDR2 is SVGAGI in the germline V gene.

The chain recombines TRBV6-1 with TRBJ2-5, with unresolved D. With 1 base removed from V and 2 bases from J, the gap between germline ends came to 8 bases. CDR3 length: 14 amino acids. Germline CDR1 MNHNS, CDR2 SASEGT. CDR3 in amino acids: CASSEGRLQETQYF. CDR3 bases: TGTGCCAGCAGTGAAGGAAGATTACAAGAGACCCAGTACTTC.

V gene TRBV6-6 combines with J gene TRBJ1-6; 10 positions match TRBD1. This CDR3 has 13 amino acids. Germline V gene data show CDR1 as MNHNY and CDR2 as SVGAGI (reference sequence). V trimming: 10 bases; J trimming: 7 bases; junction bases outside the gene matches: 4. CDR3 coding DNA: TGTGCCAACCGACAGGGGGCCAATTCACCCCTCCACTTT. Translated: CANRQGANSPLHF.

The gene calls are TRBV19 and TRBJ2-6; the D is unclear. The length of the CDR3 is 11 residues. CDR1 LNHDA and CDR2 SQIVND come from the germline V gene (reference sequence). Trimming removed 7 bases from V and 4 bases from J, with 2 bases in between. Here the CDR3 reads CASTGANVLTF. As DNA, the CDR3 is TGTGCCAGTACCGGGGCCAACGTCCTGACTTTC.

The chain combines TRBV9 with TRBJ2-7; 8 nucleotides align to TRBD2. The V gene end was trimmed by 3 bases and the J gene end by 3 bases; junction bases not matched to a gene: 8. Germline V gene sequence: CDR1 SGDLS, CDR2 YYNGEE. The CDR3 loop spans 15 amino acids. The CDR3 region has the DNA TGTGCCAGCAGCGCGGCTAGCGGGCCCTACTACGAGCAGTACTTC. It codes for CASSAASGPYYEQYF.

The CDR3 DNA is TGTGCCAGCAGTTGGTCAGGCTTACTCTACAATGAGCAGTTCTTC. This codes for CASSWSGLLYNEQFF. This chain connects TRBV12-3 or TRBV12-4 to TRBJ2-1; D not certain. Trimming pared 4 bases from V and 3 bases from J, leaving 13 bases between. This CDR3 has 15 amino acids.

J is TRBJ2-5 and V is TRBV7-8; tentative D call: TRBD1 (5 bases). Per germline, CDR1 SGHVS and CDR2 FQNEAQ. The CDR3 spans 16 residues. Between the trimmed V and J ends, which lost 2 bases and 2 bases, there was a span of 15 bases. The CDR3 nucleotides read TGTGCCAGCAGCTTATTTTTTGACAGATCGCAAGAGACCCAGTACTTC. It encodes CASSLFFDRSQETQYF. Full variable domain (rest looked up from reference TRBV7-8 and TRBJ2-5): GAGVSQSPRYKVAKRGQDVALRCDPISGHVSLFWYQQALGQGPEFLTYFQNEAQLDKSGLPSDRFFAERPEGSVSTLKIQRTQQEDSAVYLCASSLFFDRSQETQYFGPGTRLLVL.

The chain links TRBV3-1 to TRBJ1-2, with D hard to call. Trimming cost V 0 bases and J 4 bases, with 3 bases left between them. Germline CDR1 is LGHDT and CDR2 is YNNKEL (reference sequence). The CDR3 totals 12 residues. The CDR3 DNA reads as TGTGCCAGCAGCCAAGAACCCTATGGCTACACCTTC. As protein: CASSQEPYGYTF.

This clonotype was seen a handful of times. V gene TRBV6-1 combines with J gene TRBJ2-2, with D unresolved. The CDR3 has 14 residues. Between the trimmed V and J ends, which lost 5 bases and 8 bases, there was a span of 15 bases. The germline CDR1 and CDR2 sequences are MNHNS and SASEGT. CDR3 loop: CASSRVTSIGELFF. CDR3 coding DNA: TGTGCCAGCAGTCGCGTCACCTCCATTGGGGAGCTGTTTTTT.